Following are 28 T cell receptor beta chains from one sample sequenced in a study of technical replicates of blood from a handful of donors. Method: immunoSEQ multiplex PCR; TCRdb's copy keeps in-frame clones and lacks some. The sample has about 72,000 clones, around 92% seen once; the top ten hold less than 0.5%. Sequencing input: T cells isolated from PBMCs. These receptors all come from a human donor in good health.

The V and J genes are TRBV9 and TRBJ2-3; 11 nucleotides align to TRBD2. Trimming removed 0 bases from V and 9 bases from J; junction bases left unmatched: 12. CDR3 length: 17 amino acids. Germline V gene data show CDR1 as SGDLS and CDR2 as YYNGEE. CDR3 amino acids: CASSVGIAGGSSGTQYF. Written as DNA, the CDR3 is TGTGCCAGCAGCGTAGGTATAGCGGGAGGGTCCAGTGGGACGCAGTATTTT.

The DNA for the CDR3 is TGCAGCTCCCGTGAGACTTTGAACACTGAAGCTTTCTTT. It encodes CSSRETLNTEAFF. This chain links TRBV29-1 with TRBJ1-1, with D uncertain. From germline, CDR1 is SQVTM and CDR2 ANQGSEA. The CDR3 is 13 residues long. The ends were cut back, 8 bases at V and 0 bases at J, with 13 bases in the middle.

CDR3 nucleotide sequence: TGTGCCAGCAGCTTGGACGGTGAAGAGACCCAGTACTTC. Amino acid sequence: CASSLDGEETQYF. The chain links TRBV5-4 to TRBJ2-5; D unresolved. The germline CDR1 and CDR2 sequences are SGHNT and YYREEE (reference sequence). CDR3 length: 13 residues. Trimming pared 0 bases from V and 3 bases from J, leaving 6 bases between.

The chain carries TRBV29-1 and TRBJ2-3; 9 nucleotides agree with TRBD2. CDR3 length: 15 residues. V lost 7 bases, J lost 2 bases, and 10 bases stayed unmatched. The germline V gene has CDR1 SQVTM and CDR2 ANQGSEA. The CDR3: CSARTLAGHTDTQYF. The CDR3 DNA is TGCAGCGCCCGTACCCTAGCGGGACACACAGATACGCAGTATTTT.

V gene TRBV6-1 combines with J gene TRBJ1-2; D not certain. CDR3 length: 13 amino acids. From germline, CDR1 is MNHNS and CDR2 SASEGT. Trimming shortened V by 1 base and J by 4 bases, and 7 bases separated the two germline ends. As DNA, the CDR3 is TGTGCCAGCAGTGAAGTAGTTAGCTATGGCTACACCTTC. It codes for CASSEVVSYGYTF.

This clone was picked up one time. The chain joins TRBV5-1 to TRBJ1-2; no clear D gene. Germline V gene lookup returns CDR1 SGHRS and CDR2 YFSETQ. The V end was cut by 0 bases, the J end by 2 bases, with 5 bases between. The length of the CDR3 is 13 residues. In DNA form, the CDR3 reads TGCGCCAGCAGCTTGGAAGCAAACTATGGCTACACCTTC. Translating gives CASSLEANYGYTF.

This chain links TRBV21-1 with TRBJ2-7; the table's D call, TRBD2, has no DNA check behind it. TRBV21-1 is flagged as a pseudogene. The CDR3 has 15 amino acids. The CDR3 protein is CASSKGGRRWYEQYF. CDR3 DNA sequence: TGTGCCAGCAGCAAAGGAGGAAGACGATGGTACGAGCAGTACTTC.

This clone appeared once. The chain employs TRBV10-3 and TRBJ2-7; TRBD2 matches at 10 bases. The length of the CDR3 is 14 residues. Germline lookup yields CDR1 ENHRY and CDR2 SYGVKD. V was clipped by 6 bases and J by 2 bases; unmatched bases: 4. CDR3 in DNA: TGTGCCATCAGGCCAGCGGGAGGGCCCTACGAGCAGTACTTC. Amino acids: CAIRPAGGPYEQYF.

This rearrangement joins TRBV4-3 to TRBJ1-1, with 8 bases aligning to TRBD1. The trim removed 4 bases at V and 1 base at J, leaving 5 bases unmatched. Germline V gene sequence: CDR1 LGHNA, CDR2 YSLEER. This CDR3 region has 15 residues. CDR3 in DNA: TGCGCCAGCAGCCCCATAGGACAGGGGAACACTGAAGCTTTCTTT. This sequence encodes CASSPIGQGNTEAFF.

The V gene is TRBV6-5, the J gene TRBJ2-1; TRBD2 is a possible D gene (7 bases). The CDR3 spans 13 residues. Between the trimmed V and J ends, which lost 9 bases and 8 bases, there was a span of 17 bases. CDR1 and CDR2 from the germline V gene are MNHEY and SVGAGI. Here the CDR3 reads CASKRKGGDEQFF. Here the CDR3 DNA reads TGTGCCAGTAAAAGGAAGGGGGGGGATGAGCAGTTCTTC.

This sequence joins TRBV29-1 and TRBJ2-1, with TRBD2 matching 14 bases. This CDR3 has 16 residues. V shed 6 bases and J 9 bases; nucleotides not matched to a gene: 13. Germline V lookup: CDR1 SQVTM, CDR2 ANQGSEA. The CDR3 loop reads CSVSGLAGAVSGEQFF. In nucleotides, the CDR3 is TGCAGCGTCTCGGGACTAGCGGGAGCGGTCTCAGGTGAGCAGTTCTTC.

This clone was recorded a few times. In DNA form, the CDR3 reads TGTGCCAGCAGCGTAGGGACCTTTCCGCGGGAGAAAGATACGCAGTATTTT. It yields the protein CASSVGTFPREKDTQYF. The V gene is TRBV9, the J gene TRBJ2-3, with 7 bases aligning to TRBD2. CDR1 and CDR2 (germline): SGDLS, YYNGEE. The CDR3 has 17 residues. Trimming removed 0 bases from V and 5 bases from J; junction bases left unmatched: 12.

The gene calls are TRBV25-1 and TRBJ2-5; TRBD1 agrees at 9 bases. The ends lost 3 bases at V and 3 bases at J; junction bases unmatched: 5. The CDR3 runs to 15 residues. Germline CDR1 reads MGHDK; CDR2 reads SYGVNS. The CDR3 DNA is TGTGCCAGCAGTGAGGCCGGGACAGGGAAAGAGACCCAGTACTTC. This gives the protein CASSEAGTGKETQYF.

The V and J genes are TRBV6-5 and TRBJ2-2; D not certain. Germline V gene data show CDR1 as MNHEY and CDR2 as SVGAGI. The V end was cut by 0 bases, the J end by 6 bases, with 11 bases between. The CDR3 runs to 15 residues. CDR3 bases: TGTGCCAGCAGTTACTCGAAAGTCTTAGCCGGGGAGCTGTTTTTT. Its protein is CASSYSKVLAGELFF.

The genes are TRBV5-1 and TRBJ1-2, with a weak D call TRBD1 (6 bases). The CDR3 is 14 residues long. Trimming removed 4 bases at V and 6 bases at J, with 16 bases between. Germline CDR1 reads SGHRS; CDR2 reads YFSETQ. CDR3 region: CASSPQGAADGYTF. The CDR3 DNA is TGCGCCAGCAGCCCACAGGGAGCGGCTGATGGCTACACCTTC. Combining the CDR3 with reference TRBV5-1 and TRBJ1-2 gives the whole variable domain KAGVTQTPRYLIKTRGQQVTLSCSPISGHRSVSWYQQTPGQGLQFLFEYFSETQRNKGNFPGRFSGRQFSNSRSEMNVSTLELGDSALYLCASSPQGAADGYTFGSGTRLTVV.

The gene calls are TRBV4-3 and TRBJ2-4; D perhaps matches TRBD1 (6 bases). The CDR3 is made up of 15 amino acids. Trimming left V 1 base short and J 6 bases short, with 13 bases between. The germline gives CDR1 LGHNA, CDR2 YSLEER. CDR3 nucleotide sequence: TGCGCCAGCAGCCAAGTAACAGGGTCTGGAAACATTCAGTACTTC. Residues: CASSQVTGSGNIQYF.

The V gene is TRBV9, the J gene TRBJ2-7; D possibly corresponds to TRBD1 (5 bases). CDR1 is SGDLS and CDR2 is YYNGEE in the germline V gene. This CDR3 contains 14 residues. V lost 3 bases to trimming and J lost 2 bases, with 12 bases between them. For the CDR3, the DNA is TGTGCCAGCAGCGCATCAGGGCTCACCTACGAGCAGTACTTC. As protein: CASSASGLTYEQYF.

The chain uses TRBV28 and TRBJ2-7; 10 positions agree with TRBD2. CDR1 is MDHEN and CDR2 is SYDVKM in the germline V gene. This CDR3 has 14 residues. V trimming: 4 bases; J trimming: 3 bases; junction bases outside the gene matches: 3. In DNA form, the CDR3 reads TGTGCCAGCAGTTCCTCTAGCGGGAGCTACGAGCAGTACTTC. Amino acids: CASSSSSGSYEQYF.

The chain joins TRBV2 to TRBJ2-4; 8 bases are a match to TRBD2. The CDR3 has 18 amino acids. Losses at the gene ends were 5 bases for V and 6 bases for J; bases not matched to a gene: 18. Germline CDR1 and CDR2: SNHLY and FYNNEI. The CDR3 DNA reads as TGTGCCAGCAGTCATGACAGCGCACCCTTCGCGGGGGGAAACATTCAGTACTTC. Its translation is CASSHDSAPFAGGNIQYF.

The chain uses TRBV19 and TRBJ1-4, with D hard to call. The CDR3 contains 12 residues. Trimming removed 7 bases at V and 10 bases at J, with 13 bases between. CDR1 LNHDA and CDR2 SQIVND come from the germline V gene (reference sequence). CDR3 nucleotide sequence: TGTGCCAGTACGGAGAAATTGGGAAAACTGTTTTTT. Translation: CASTEKLGKLFF.

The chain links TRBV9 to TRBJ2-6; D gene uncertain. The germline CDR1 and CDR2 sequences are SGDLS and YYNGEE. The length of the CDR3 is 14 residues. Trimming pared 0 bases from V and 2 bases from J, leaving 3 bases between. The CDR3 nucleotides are TGTGCCAGCAGCGTAGCTACTGGGGCCAACGTCCTGACTTTC. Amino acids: CASSVATGANVLTF.

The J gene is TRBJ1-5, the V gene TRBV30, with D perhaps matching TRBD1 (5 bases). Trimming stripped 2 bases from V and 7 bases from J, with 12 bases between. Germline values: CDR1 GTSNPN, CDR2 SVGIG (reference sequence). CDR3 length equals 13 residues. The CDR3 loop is CAWSPSRGQPQHF. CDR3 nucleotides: TGTGCCTGGAGTCCATCGCGGGGCCAGCCCCAGCATTTT.

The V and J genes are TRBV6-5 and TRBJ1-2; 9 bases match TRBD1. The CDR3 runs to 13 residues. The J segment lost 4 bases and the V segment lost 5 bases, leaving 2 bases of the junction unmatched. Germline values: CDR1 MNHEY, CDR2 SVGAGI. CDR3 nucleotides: TGTGCCAGCAGTCAGACAGGGGGCTATGGCTACACCTTC. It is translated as CASSQTGGYGYTF.

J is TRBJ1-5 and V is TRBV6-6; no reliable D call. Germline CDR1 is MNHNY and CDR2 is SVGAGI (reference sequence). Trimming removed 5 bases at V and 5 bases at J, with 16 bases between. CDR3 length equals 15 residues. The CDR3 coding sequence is TGTGCCAGCAGTCCTTTTTTGATGCGGGATCAGCCCCAGCATTTT. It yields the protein CASSPFLMRDQPQHF.

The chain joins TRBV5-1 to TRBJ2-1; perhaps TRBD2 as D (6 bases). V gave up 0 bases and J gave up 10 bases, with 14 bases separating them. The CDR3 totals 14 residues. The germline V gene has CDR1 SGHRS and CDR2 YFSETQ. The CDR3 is CASSLGLGTGEQFF. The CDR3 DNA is TGCGCCAGCAGCTTGGGACTAGGGACCGGGGAGCAGTTCTTC. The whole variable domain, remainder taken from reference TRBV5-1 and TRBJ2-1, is KAGVTQTPRYLIKTRGQQVTLSCSPISGHRSVSWYQQTPGQGLQFLFEYFSETQRNKGNFPGRFSGRQFSNSRSEMNVSTLELGDSALYLCASSLGLGTGEQFFGPGTRLTVL.

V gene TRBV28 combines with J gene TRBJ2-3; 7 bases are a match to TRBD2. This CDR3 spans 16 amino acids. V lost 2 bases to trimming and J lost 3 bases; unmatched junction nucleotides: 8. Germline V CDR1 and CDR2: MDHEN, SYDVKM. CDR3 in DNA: TGTGCCAGCAGTTTACTGGCGGGAGCCTATACAGATACGCAGTATTTT. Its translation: CASSLLAGAYTDTQYF.

CDR3 loop: CASSPRQISKYYGYTF. CDR3 nucleotide sequence: TGTGCCAGCAGCCCTCGACAGATATCTAAGTACTATGGCTACACCTTC. The J gene is TRBJ1-2, the V gene TRBV21-1; TRBD1, the table's D call, was not compared with the DNA. TRBV21-1 is noted as a pseudogene. This CDR3 is built from 16 residues.

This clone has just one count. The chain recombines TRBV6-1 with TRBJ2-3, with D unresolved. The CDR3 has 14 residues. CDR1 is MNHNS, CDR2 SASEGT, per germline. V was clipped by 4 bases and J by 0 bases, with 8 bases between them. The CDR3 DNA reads TGTGCCAGCAGTGTTTTATCTAGCACAGATACGCAGTATTTT. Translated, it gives CASSVLSSTDTQYF.